Sequencing of this TCR beta chain was carried out in a study of control samples from healthy donors and cancer patients. The junction had 2 bases not matched to a gene; V was cut back by 4 bases and J by 3 bases. Per germline, CDR1 SGHVS and CDR2 FNYEAQ. The CDR3 sequence is 16 residues long. Profiled with immunoSEQ multiplex PCR; TCRdb holds only in-frame clones, not every one. Among approximately 110,000 clones listed, about 80% were seen once. Sequencing was performed on blood. The source of this sequence is a woman in her fifties or sixties in good health. The chain recombines TRBV7-6 with TRBJ2-5; 16 nucleotides line up with TRBD2. The CDR3 loop reads CASSSGLAGGEETQYF. As DNA, the CDR3 is TGTGCCAGCAGCTCGGGACTAGCGGGGGGGGAAGAGACCCAGTACTTC. The full variable domain, completed using reference TRBV7-6 and TRBJ2-5, is GAGVSQSPRYKVTKRGQDVALRCDPISGHVSLYWYRQALGQGPEFLTYFNYEAQQDKSGLPNDRFSAERPEGSISTLTIQRTEQRDSAMYRCASSSGLAGGEETQYFGPGTRLLVL.